The 19 T cell receptor beta chains in this list originate from one sample, sequenced in a study of blood T cell repertoires in COVID-19. Assay used: immunoSEQ multiplex PCR; TCRdb lists only in-frame clones, some missing. The table has about 240,000 clones, around 86% seen once. Sequencing was carried out using peripheral blood. The receptors shown here come from a woman in her sixties or seventies with active or convalescent COVID-19.

The rearrangement links TRBV11-3 to TRBJ2-3; 9 nucleotides agree with TRBD1. V lost 4 bases and J lost 2; bases outside the gene matches: 1. Germline CDR1 is SGHNT and CDR2 is YENEEA. This CDR3 comprises 14 residues. For the CDR3, the DNA is TGTGCCAGCAGCTGGGACAGGGCCACAGATACGCAGTATTTT. This codes for CASSWDRATDTQYF.

This chain links TRBV3-1 (or the pseudogene TRBV3-2) with TRBJ2-1; 8 bases align to TRBD2. CDR3 length equals 13 residues. CDR1 is LGHDT and CDR2 is YNNKEL in the germline V gene (reference sequence). V dropped 0 bases and J dropped 15; count of bases not matched to a gene: 7. Here the CDR3 reads CASSQEGGGRTFF. The CDR3 nucleotides read TGTGCCAGCAGCCAAGAGGGCGGGGGGCGAACGTTCTTC.

The chain couples TRBV14 to TRBJ1-1; 10 bases agree with TRBD1. This CDR3 is built from 16 residues. J gave up 2 bases and V 2 bases, and 5 bases lay outside the gene matches. Germline V gives CDR1 SGHDN, CDR2 FVKESK. The CDR3 loop reads CASSQMGTGDNTEAFF. For the CDR3, the DNA is TGTGCCAGCAGCCAAATGGGGACAGGGGACAACACTGAAGCTTTCTTT.

This chain uses TRBV28 with TRBJ1-2, with 7 bases fitting TRBD1. This CDR3 is built from 14 residues. J lost 1 base, V lost 6 bases, and 5 bases had no gene match. CDR1 is MDHEN and CDR2 is SYDVKM in the germline V gene. The CDR3 region is CASRKGTVNYGYTF. The CDR3 DNA follows: TGTGCCAGCAGAAAAGGGACAGTTAACTATGGCTACACCTTC.

The rearrangement joins TRBV3-1 (or the pseudogene TRBV3-2) to TRBJ1-6; D is undetermined. The CDR3 loop spans 14 amino acids. Trimming stripped 1 base from V and 7 bases from J, with 8 bases between. Germline CDR1 LGHDT, CDR2 YNNKEL (reference sequence). DNA for the CDR3: TGTGCCAGCAGCCAAGGACAATCCAATTCACCCCTCCACTTT. It encodes CASSQGQSNSPLHF.

The chain couples TRBV10-3 to TRBJ1-4, with TRBD1 identical over 9 bases. The germline gives CDR1 ENHRY, CDR2 SYGVKD. The CDR3 length is 15 residues. With 6 bases clipped from V and 8 bases from J, the junction kept 10 bases outside the gene matches. CDR3 amino acids: CAISGTGGLGEKLFF. The CDR3 bases are TGTGCCATCAGCGGTACAGGGGGCTTGGGCGAAAAACTGTTTTTT.

The table lists this clone with a few counts. The chain has TRBV7-8 and TRBJ1-6; no definite D call. This CDR3 is 13 amino acids long. CDR1 and CDR2 (germline): SGHVS, FQNEAQ. V was trimmed by 4 bases and J by 10 bases, leaving 11 bases between them. The CDR3 DNA follows: TGTGCCAGCAGCTCGGCAGGAGGGTCACCCCTCCACTTT. This sequence encodes CASSSAGGSPLHF.

The gene calls are TRBV19 and TRBJ2-7; D is possibly TRBD2 (7 bases). Per germline, CDR1 LNHDA and CDR2 SQIVND (reference sequence). Trimming removed 1 base at V and 3 bases at J, with 13 bases between. This CDR3 is built from 15 residues. The CDR3 bases are TGTGCCAGTAGTATAGTCGGGGGGCAATTCTACGAGCAGTACTTC. This translates into CASSIVGGQFYEQYF.

The chain couples TRBV27 to TRBJ1-1; D is possibly TRBD1 (5 bases). CDR3 length equals 12 residues. The V gene's germline CDR1 is MNHEY and CDR2 SMNVEV (reference sequence). Trimming took off 7 bases at V and 8 bases at J, with 14 bases between the two ends. The CDR3 DNA follows: TGTGCCAGCACCAAGACAGCCGGGGAAGCTTTCTTT. Translation: CASTKTAGEAFF.

The chain recombines TRBV19 with TRBJ1-1, with D unresolved. Deletions cut 5 bases from V and 1 base from J, with 11 bases between. The CDR3 is 14 amino acids. Germline V gene data show CDR1 as LNHDA and CDR2 as SQIVND (reference sequence). CDR3 residues: CASSVEQRNTEAFF. CDR3 sequence (DNA): TGTGCCAGTAGTGTTGAACAGAGGAACACTGAAGCTTTCTTT.

In the case of this clone: This specimen includes other DNA sequences encoding the same CDR3. This chain joins TRBV19 and TRBJ1-1, with D possibly TRBD1 on 6 matching bases. The CDR3 is made up of 13 amino acids. Germline values: CDR1 LNHDA, CDR2 SQIVND (reference sequence). Trimming removed 3 bases from V and 5 bases from J, with 10 bases in between. The CDR3: CASSMAGATEAFF. The CDR3 DNA is TGTGCCAGTAGTATGGCAGGGGCGACTGAAGCTTTCTTT.

This chain joins TRBV19 and TRBJ1-5, with 7 bases aligning to TRBD1. CDR3 length equals 17 residues. After removal of 6 bases from V and 0 bases from J, the junction contained 11 bases not matched to a gene. Looked up from germline, CDR1 is LNHDA and CDR2 is SQIVND (reference sequence). CDR3 protein: CASRPGQTLYSNQPQHF. Here the CDR3 DNA reads TGTGCCAGTAGGCCGGGACAGACCCTCTATAGCAATCAGCCCCAGCATTTT.

The V gene is TRBV19, the J gene TRBJ1-2, with 9 bases identical to TRBD1. Germline CDR1 reads LNHDA; CDR2 reads SQIVND (reference sequence). The ends lost 5 bases at V and 4 bases at J; junction bases unmatched: 8. This CDR3 is built from 15 residues. CDR3 nucleotides: TGTGCCAGTAGTCCGGGACAGGGATGGAGCTATGGCTACACCTTC. It is translated as CASSPGQGWSYGYTF.

The V call is TRBV5-4, the J call TRBJ2-3; possibly TRBD2 for D (6 bases). The CDR3 is 14 residues long. Trimming left V 2 bases short and J 0 bases short, with 7 bases between. Germline lookup yields CDR1 SGHNT and CDR2 YYREEE (reference sequence). The CDR3 coding sequence is TGTGCCAGCAGCTTCGGGACTAGCACAGATACGCAGTATTTT. This translates into CASSFGTSTDTQYF.

This clone has a handful of counts. The chain carries TRBV7-2 and TRBJ2-7, with 8 bases fitting TRBD1. The length of the CDR3 is 14 residues. Germline loops: CDR1 SGHTA, CDR2 FQGNSA. V lost 5 bases, J lost 4 bases, and 7 bases stayed unmatched. Here the CDR3 reads CASSVDRARYEQYF. The CDR3 DNA follows: TGTGCCAGCAGCGTGGACAGGGCGAGATACGAGCAGTACTTC.

This clone was seen once. This chain connects TRBV11-2 to TRBJ2-5; no clear D. CDR3 size: 11 residues. From germline, CDR1 is SGHAT and CDR2 FQNNGV. V lost 5 bases and J lost 7, with 8 bases in between. CDR3 sequence reads: CASSTSVTQYF. CDR3 DNA sequence: TGTGCCAGCAGCACTTCTGTGACCCAGTACTTC.

The chain uses TRBV5-1 and TRBJ2-5; 14 bases agree with TRBD2. V was pared by 2 bases and J by 4 bases, with 10 bases of the junction left unmatched. The length of the CDR3 is 18 residues. Germline values: CDR1 SGHRS, CDR2 YFSETQ. The CDR3 reads CASSFKRGTSGGGETQYF. For the CDR3, the DNA is TGCGCCAGCAGCTTTAAACGAGGGACTAGCGGGGGAGGAGAGACCCAGTACTTC.

The chain couples TRBV2 to TRBJ2-7; 8 bases fit TRBD1. CDR1 and CDR2 from the germline V gene are SNHLY and FYNNEI. The CDR3 spans 15 residues. Trimming removed 9 bases from V and 9 bases from J; junction bases left unmatched: 19. The CDR3 DNA follows: TGTGCCAGGGTACCGGGACAGGCCTCCTACGAGGGGCAGTACTTC. Its protein product is CARVPGQASYEGQYF.

The rearrangement uses TRBV7-9 and TRBJ1-2; 11 nucleotides align to TRBD1. Per germline, CDR1 SEHNR and CDR2 FQNEAQ (reference sequence). The length of the CDR3 is 14 residues. V lost 4 bases, J lost 10 bases, and 8 bases stayed unmatched. DNA of the CDR3: TGTGCCAGCAGCTCCCGACAAGGACAGGGGGCCTACACCTTC. As protein: CASSSRQGQGAYTF.